These 5 T cell receptor beta chains came from one sample sequenced in a study of Graves' ophthalmopathy and Graves' hyperthyroidism. Amplification of the TCR beta CDR3 regions used RNA transcripts (as template). First-round RT-PCR employed HTBI primers, with a second-round multiplex PCR after it. TCRdb reanalysed the multiplex PCR reads using MiXCR and keeps one entry per CDR3 protein. Of some 1.1 million distinct CDR3 sequences listed, less than 45% are singletons. Sample: peripheral blood or thyroid tissue (not recorded which). These receptors all come from an adult man with Graves' hyperthyroidism.

The V gene is TRBV7-8, the J gene TRBJ2-2; D is perhaps TRBD1 or TRBD2 (5 bases each). The CDR3 runs 19 residues. Germline V gives CDR1 SGHVS, CDR2 FQNEAQ. V was trimmed by 1 base and J by 0 bases, leaving 18 bases between them. For the CDR3, the DNA is TGTGCCAGCAGCTTAGGGGGACGGGGCGAGATAACGAACACCGGGGAGCTGTTTTTT. It specifies CASSLGGRGEITNTGELFF.

Many counts were recorded for this clonotype. The chain combines TRBV29-1 with TRBJ1-1; 7 bases fit TRBD1. The germline gives CDR1 SQVTM, CDR2 ANQGSEA. V gave up 6 bases and J gave up 0 bases; unmatched junction bases: 4. This CDR3 spans 13 amino acids. CDR3 amino acids: CSVATGMNTEAFF. Here the CDR3 DNA reads TGCAGCGTGGCGACAGGGATGAACACTGAAGCTTTCTTT.

This clonotype was found a few times. CDR3 region: CASSQEEGQGQGGYTF. CDR3 DNA sequence: TGCGCCAGCAGCCAAGAGGAGGGACAGGGACAGGGTGGCTACACCTTC. V gene TRBV4-1 combines with J gene TRBJ1-2, with 9 bases lining up with TRBD1. Germline CDR1 is MGHRA and CDR2 is YSYEKL. The trim removed 0 bases at V and 7 bases at J, leaving 9 bases unmatched. The CDR3 is 16 amino acids.

The J gene is TRBJ2-7, the V gene TRBV19, with TRBD1 identical over 11 bases. This CDR3 region has 13 residues. Germline loops: CDR1 LNHDA, CDR2 SQIVND (reference sequence). V lost 10 bases to trimming and J lost 6 bases; unmatched junction nucleotides: 8. The CDR3 DNA sequence: TGTGCCATCTCCAGGACAGGGGGCTCCGAGCAGTACTTC. Amino acids: CAISRTGGSEQYF.

The V and J genes are TRBV20-1 and TRBJ2-7, with D possibly matching TRBD1 (6 bases). From germline, CDR1 is DFQATT and CDR2 SNEGSKA (reference sequence). V was trimmed by 5 bases and J by 4 bases, leaving 21 bases between them. CDR3 size: 15 residues. The CDR3 DNA reads as TGCAGTGCTCCGGACAGCCATACAGAAATTTACGAGCAGTACTTC. Translation gives CSAPDSHTEIYEQYF.